The 16 T cell receptor beta chains reported below all come from one sample, sequenced in a study of Ad26.COV2.S vaccination and SARS-CoV-2 variants. This sample's treatment: over 15 received Ad26.COV2.S at low or high dose, single or two shots; about 5 received placebo; per-sample allocation not given. Collection of the samples took place on day 63 after the first injection of vaccine or placebo. The table came from immunoSEQ multiplex PCR; TCRdb's copy has only in-frame clones and leaves some out. The sample includes 350,000 to 400,000 clones, around 91% of them seen just once. The material was peripheral blood, obtained in a trial of Ad26.COV2.S vaccine versus placebo. The receptors were sampled from a person between 18 and 59 years old who received the Ad26.COV2.S COVID-19 vaccine or a placebo.

The chain combines TRBV4-2 with TRBJ2-1; TRBD2 matches 7 bases. This CDR3 comprises 12 residues. J gave up 10 bases and V 4 bases, and 4 bases lay outside the gene matches. CDR1 is LGHNA and CDR2 is YNFKEQ in the germline V gene. Written as DNA, the CDR3 is TGTGCCAGCAGCCGCGGGAGAGAAGAGCAGTTCTTC. It codes for CASSRGREEQFF.

J is TRBJ2-3 and V is TRBV7-9, with 9 bases fitting TRBD1. The CDR3 runs to 15 residues. Unmatched junction bases numbered 5, after V lost 4 bases and J lost 3 bases. Looked up from germline, CDR1 is SEHNR and CDR2 is FQNEAQ (reference sequence). The CDR3 spells CASSSQTGGTDTQYF. CDR3 sequence (DNA): TGTGCCAGCAGCTCACAGACAGGGGGTACAGATACGCAGTATTTT.

Turning to this clone: The sample carries other DNA sequences with the same CDR3. The chain carries TRBV18 and TRBJ1-1; D is possibly TRBD1 (6 bases). This CDR3 is 14 amino acids long. Germline-derived CDR1 and CDR2 are KGHSH and LQKENI. The V end lost 3 bases, the J end lost 0 bases, and 8 bases lay between the germline ends. This CDR3 is CASSPGQLNTEAFF. In nucleotides, the CDR3 is TGTGCCAGCTCACCCGGACAGTTGAACACTGAAGCTTTCTTT. Full variable domain (remainder filled in from reference TRBV18 and TRBJ1-1): NAGVMQNPRHLVRRRGQEARLRCSPMKGHSHVYWYRQLPEEGLKFMVYLQKENIIDESGMPKERFSAEFPKEGPSILRIQQVVRGDSAAYFCASSPGQLNTEAFFGQGTRLTVV.

This clone was observed a single time. Here the CDR3 DNA reads TGTGCCAGCAGCTTCTCAGGGAACACTGAAGCTTTCTTT. Translated: CASSFSGNTEAFF. V gene TRBV11-2 combines with J gene TRBJ1-1, with unresolved D. Trimming pared 3 bases from V and 1 base from J, leaving 6 bases between. The germline CDR1 and CDR2 sequences are SGHAT and FQNNGV. The CDR3 spans 13 residues.

The J gene is TRBJ1-2, the V gene TRBV30, with unresolved D. Germline-derived CDR1 and CDR2 are GTSNPN and SVGIG (reference sequence). CDR3 length: 15 amino acids. V lost 1 base to trimming and J lost 1 base, with 13 bases between them. DNA for the CDR3: TGTGCCTGGAGTGCCAGACTGAAACGTAACTATGGCTACACCTTC. Protein: CAWSARLKRNYGYTF.

The chain couples TRBV10-1 to TRBJ2-1; 7 positions agree with TRBD2. Germline loops: CDR1 WNHNN, CDR2 SYGVQD (reference sequence). The CDR3 has 16 residues. V trimming: 5 bases; J trimming: 1 base; junction bases outside the gene matches: 8. In DNA form, the CDR3 reads TGCGCCAGCAGTCCAGGGTCTAGCGGTTCCTACAATGAGCAGTTCTTC. Translating it yields CASSPGSSGSYNEQFF.

The V gene is TRBV11-3, the J gene TRBJ1-1; no definite D call. The germline CDR1 and CDR2 sequences are SGHNT and YENEEA. The V gene lost 4 bases and the J gene lost 5 bases, with 8 bases spanning the gap. This CDR3 has 12 amino acids. Here the CDR3 DNA reads TGTGCCAGCAGCTCCGGACGGACTGAAGCTTTCTTT. Translated, it gives CASSSGRTEAFF.

The chain is built from TRBV5-4 and TRBJ1-2, with TRBD1 identical over 11 bases. The CDR3 consists of 16 residues. The ends lost 4 bases at V and 10 bases at J; junction bases unmatched: 15. CDR1 is SGHNT and CDR2 is YYREEE in the germline V gene (reference sequence). The CDR3 loop is CASSRGGRTGGEVYTF. CDR3 DNA: TGTGCCAGCAGCAGAGGGGGTCGGACAGGGGGCGAGGTCTACACCTTC.

This chain links TRBV11-2 with TRBJ2-3; 9 bases match TRBD2. Per the germline V gene, CDR1 is SGHAT and CDR2 is FQNNGV. There are 14 residues in the CDR3. The J segment lost 7 bases and the V segment lost 5 bases, leaving 7 bases of the junction unmatched. In DNA, the CDR3 is TGTGCCAGCAGCCCCGGGACTAGCCGTCATACGCAGTATTTT. Protein sequence: CASSPGTSRHTQYF.

The gene calls are TRBV19 and TRBJ1-1, with D perhaps TRBD1 (5 bases). CDR3 length: 15 residues. Germline assignment: CDR1 LNHDA and CDR2 SQIVND (reference sequence). V lost 7 bases to trimming and J lost 4 bases, with 19 bases between them. This chain's CDR3 is CASTREWWGVTEAFF. In DNA, the CDR3 is TGTGCCAGTACCAGGGAGTGGTGGGGGGTCACTGAAGCTTTCTTT.

The chain employs TRBV6-5 and TRBJ2-5, with 7 bases identical to TRBD2. The J segment lost 5 bases and the V segment lost 0 bases, leaving 6 bases of the junction unmatched. The CDR3 is 15 residues long. In germline, CDR1 is MNHEY, CDR2 SVGAGI. The CDR3 loop reads CASSYSGGRGETQYF. CDR3 bases: TGTGCCAGCAGTTACTCGGGCGGGAGAGGGGAGACCCAGTACTTC.

V and J are TRBV3-1 (or the pseudogene TRBV3-2) and TRBJ1-3; a possible D gene is TRBD1 (5 bases). The CDR3 sequence is 15 residues long. Trimming took 4 bases from V and 1 from J, leaving 11 bases between them. Germline-derived CDR1 and CDR2 are LGHDT and YNNKEL (reference sequence). The CDR3 loop reads CASSRRQISGNTIYF. For the CDR3, the DNA is TGTGCCAGCAGCCGTCGACAGATTTCTGGAAACACCATATATTTT.

The rearrangement joins TRBV28 to TRBJ2-7, with a tentative D call TRBD2 (5 bases). The germline V gene encodes CDR1 MDHEN and CDR2 SYDVKM. Trimming took off 4 bases at V and 1 base at J, with 17 bases between the two ends. The length of the CDR3 is 16 residues. The CDR3 bases are TGTGCCAGCAGTTCGGCCTATGACTACCCGTCCTACGAGCAGTACTTC. It specifies CASSSAYDYPSYEQYF.

This clone was counted only a few times. The rearrangement joins TRBV21-1 to TRBJ2-2. TRBV21-1 is a pseudogene segment. The CDR3 covers 13 residues. As DNA, the CDR3 is TGTGCCAGCTGGCGTTCGAACACCGGGGAGCTGTTTTTT. This sequence encodes CASWRSNTGELFF.

V is TRBV7-9 and J is TRBJ1-1, with 8 bases aligning to TRBD1. The trim removed 9 bases at V and 3 bases at J, leaving 21 bases unmatched. CDR1 is SEHNR, CDR2 FQNEAQ, per germline (reference sequence). This CDR3 comprises 18 residues. Written as DNA, the CDR3 is TGTGCCAGTGGACCTTGGGGATCTCAGGGGGCGGAGGACACTGAAGCTTTCTTT. It is translated as CASGPWGSQGAEDTEAFF.

This chain links TRBV6-5 with TRBJ1-6; TRBD1 matches at 8 bases. CDR1 MNHEY and CDR2 SVGAGI come from the germline V gene. Losses at the gene ends were 6 bases for V and 9 bases for J; bases not matched to a gene: 10. This CDR3 comprises 15 residues. The CDR3: CASSPGQGGISPLHF. The CDR3, as DNA: TGTGCCAGCAGCCCCGGACAGGGAGGGATTTCACCCCTCCACTTT.